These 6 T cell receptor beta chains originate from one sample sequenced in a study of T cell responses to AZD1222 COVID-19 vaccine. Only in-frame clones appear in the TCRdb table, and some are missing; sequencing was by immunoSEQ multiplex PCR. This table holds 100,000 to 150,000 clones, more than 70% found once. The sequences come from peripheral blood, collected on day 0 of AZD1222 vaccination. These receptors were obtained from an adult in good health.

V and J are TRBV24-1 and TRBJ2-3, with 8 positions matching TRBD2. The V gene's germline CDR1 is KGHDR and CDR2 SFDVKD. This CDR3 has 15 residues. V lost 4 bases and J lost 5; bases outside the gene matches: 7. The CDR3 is CATSDRGLAGDTQYF. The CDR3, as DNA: TGTGCCACCAGTGACCGTGGACTAGCCGGAGATACGCAGTATTTT.

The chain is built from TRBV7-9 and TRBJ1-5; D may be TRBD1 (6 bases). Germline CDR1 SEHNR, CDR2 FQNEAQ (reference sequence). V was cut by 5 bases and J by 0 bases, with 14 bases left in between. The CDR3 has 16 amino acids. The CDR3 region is CASSRLGGNSNQPQHF. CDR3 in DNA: TGTGCCAGCAGCCGGCTAGGGGGGAATAGCAATCAGCCCCAGCATTTT.

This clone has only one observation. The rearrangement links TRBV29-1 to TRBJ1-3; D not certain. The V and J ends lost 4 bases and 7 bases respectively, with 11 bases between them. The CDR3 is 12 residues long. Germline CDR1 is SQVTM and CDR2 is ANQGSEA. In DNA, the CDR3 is TGCAGCGTTGGAGGAAATGGCAACACCATATATTTT. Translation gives CSVGGNGNTIYF.

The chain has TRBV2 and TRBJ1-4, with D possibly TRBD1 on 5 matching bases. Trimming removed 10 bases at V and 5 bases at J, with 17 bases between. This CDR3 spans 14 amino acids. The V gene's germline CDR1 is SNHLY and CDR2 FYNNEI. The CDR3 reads CANRGPGWNEKLFF. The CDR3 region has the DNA TGTGCCAACCGGGGCCCCGGGTGGAATGAAAAACTGTTTTTT.

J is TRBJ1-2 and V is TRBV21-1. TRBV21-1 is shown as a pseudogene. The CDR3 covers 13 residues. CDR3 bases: TGTGCCAGCACCCGTCCGAGGTCTCACGGCTACACCTTC. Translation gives CASTRPRSHGYTF.

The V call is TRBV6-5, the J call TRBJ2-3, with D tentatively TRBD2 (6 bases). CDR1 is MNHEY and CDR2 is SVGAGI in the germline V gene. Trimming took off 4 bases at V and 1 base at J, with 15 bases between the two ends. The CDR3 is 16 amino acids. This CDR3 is CASSSTLASGTDTQYF. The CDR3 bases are TGTGCCAGCAGTTCGACCCTGGCTAGCGGCACAGATACGCAGTATTTT.